This T cell receptor beta chain was sequenced for a study of blood T cell repertoires in COVID-19. Study-level information: Nucleic acid was either cDNA or gDNA, and it came from T cells, B-cell-depleted T cells, or PBMCs.

Clones were read by immunoSEQ multiplex PCR, and TCRdb kept only the in-frame ones, dropping some. The sample contains about 440,000 clones, approximately 89% of which appear only once. J gave up 8 bases and V 7 bases, and 11 bases lay outside the gene matches. This CDR3 has 14 residues. In germline, CDR1 is MNHEY, CDR2 SMNVEV (reference sequence). Sequenced input: peripheral blood. The chain has TRBV27 and TRBJ2-1; 7 bases are a match to TRBD2. This sequence originates from a woman between 50 and 59 years old with COVID-19, enrolled during active disease. This chain's CDR3 is CASTGGGSRYEQFF. For the CDR3, the DNA is TGTGCCAGCACCGGGGGAGGGAGCCGCTATGAGCAGTTCTTC.